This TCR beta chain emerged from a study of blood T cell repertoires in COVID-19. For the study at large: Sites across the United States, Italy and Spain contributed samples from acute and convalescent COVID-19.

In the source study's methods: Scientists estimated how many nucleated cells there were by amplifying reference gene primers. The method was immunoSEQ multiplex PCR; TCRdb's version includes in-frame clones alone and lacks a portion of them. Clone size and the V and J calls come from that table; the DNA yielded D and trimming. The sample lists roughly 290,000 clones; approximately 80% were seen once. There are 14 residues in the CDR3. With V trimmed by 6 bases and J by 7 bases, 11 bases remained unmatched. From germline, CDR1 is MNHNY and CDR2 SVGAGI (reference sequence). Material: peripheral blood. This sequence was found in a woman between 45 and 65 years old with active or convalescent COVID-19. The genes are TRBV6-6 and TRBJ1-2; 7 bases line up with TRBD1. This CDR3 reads CASSRYRGPSGYTF. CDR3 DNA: TGTGCCAGCAGCCGATACAGGGGACCGTCTGGCTACACCTTC.